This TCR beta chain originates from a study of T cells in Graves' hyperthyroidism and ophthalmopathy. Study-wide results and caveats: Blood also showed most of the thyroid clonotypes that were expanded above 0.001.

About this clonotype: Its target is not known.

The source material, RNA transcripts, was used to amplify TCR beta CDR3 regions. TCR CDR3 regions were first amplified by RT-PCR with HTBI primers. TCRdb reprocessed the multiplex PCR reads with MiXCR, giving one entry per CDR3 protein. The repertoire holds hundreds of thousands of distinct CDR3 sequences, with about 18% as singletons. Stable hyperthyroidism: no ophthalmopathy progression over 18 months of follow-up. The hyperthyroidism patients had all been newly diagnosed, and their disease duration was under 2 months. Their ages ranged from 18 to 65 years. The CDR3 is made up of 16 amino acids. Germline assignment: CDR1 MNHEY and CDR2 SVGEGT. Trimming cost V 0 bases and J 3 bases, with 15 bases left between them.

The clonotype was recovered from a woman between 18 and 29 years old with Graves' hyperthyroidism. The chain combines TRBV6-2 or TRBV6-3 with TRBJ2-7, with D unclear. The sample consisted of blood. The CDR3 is CASSYSSTARRYEQYF. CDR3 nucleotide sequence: TGTGCCAGCAGTTACTCGAGTACGGCCAGACGCTACGAGCAGTACTTC.